This T cell receptor beta chain was captured in a study of T-cell reconstitution after alpha-beta-depleted transplantation in children. V was pared by 6 bases and J by 1 base, with 21 bases between. CDR3 length: 17 amino acids. CDR1 is MNHEY, CDR2 SVGEGT, per germline. This clonotype was seen a few times. The library targeted TCRbeta and was prepared with unique molecular identifiers. Each CDR3 protein is one row after TCRdb ran MiXCR on the PCR reads. The data contain about 580,000 distinct CDR3 sequences, approximately 22% of them singletons. This sequence was found in a boy under three years old who had a stem cell transplant for acute myeloid leukemia, so the T cells may come from the graft donor. The starting material was PBMCs, mostly from graft donor cells, obtained 360 days after TCRalphabeta/CD19-depleted stem cell transplant. The chain employs TRBV6-2 or TRBV6-3 and TRBJ1-2, with D possibly matching TRBD1 (5 bases). The CDR3 DNA is TGTGCCAGCAGGAGACCGGGACGCCTAAGTGATAACTATGGCTACACCTTC. As protein: CASRRPGRLSDNYGYTF.